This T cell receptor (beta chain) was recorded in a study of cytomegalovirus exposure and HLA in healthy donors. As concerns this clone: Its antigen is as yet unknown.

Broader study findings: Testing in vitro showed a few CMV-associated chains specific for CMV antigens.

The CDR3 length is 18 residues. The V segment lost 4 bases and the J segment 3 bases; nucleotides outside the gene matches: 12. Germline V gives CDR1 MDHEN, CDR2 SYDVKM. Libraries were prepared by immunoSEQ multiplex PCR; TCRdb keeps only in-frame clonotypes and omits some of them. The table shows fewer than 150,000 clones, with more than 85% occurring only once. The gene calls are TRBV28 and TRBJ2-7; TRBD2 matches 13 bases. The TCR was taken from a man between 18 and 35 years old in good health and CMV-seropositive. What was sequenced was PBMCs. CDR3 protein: CASSSNSGTSGVYYEQYF. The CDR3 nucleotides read TGTGCCAGCAGTTCTAACTCCGGGACTAGCGGGGTATACTACGAGCAGTACTTC. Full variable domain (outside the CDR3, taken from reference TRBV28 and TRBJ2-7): DVKVTQSSRYLVKRTGEKVFLECVQDMDHENMFWYRQDPGLGLRLIYFSYDVKMKEKGDIPEGYSVSREKKERFSLILESASTNQTSMYLCASSSNSGTSGVYYEQYFGPGTRLTVT.